A single sample gave rise to the 2 T cell receptor beta chains below, sequenced in a study of blood T cell repertoires in COVID-19. Produced via immunoSEQ multiplex PCR; TCRdb's table is partial and in-frame only. In the table there are fewer than 450,000 clones, roughly nine tenths of which are singletons. The sample comprised PBMCs or T cells enriched from blood (not recorded which). The receptor set was obtained from a woman aged 25 to 39 who had recovered from COVID-19.

The rearrangement uses TRBV6-5 and TRBJ2-2; no definite D call. The CDR3 has 15 amino acids. Germline V CDR1 and CDR2: MNHEY, SVGAGI. Trimming took off 6 bases at V and 3 bases at J, with 14 bases between the two ends. The CDR3 DNA reads as TGTGCCAGCAGCCTTTTTGGGCGTGACACCGGGGAGCTGTTTTTT. As protein: CASSLFGRDTGELFF.

The gene calls are TRBV28 and TRBJ1-3; D is ambiguous. Germline V gene data show CDR1 as MDHEN and CDR2 as SYDVKM. The CDR3 totals 15 residues. Trimming cost V 6 bases and J 0 bases, with 12 bases left between them. The chain's CDR3 is CASSLDQYSGNTIYF. CDR3 nucleotides: TGTGCCAGCAGCTTAGATCAGTACTCTGGAAACACCATATATTTT.